A selection of T cell receptor beta chains follows, all from one sample in a study of T cell changes during pregnancy in multiple sclerosis. The protocol was immunoSEQ multiplex PCR, while the TCRdb copy is restricted to in-frame clones and leaves out a portion. Among 58,000 or so clones, about 91% were seen once, and the ten largest hold around 1.8%. The sequenced sample was peripheral blood, obtained after pregnancy. The source of these receptors is a female donor with multiple sclerosis, enrolled in a pregnancy study. The CDR3 runs from the conserved cysteine through the conserved F or W. Each record gives: CDR3 protein, CDR3 DNA, clone size, J gene, D gene, V gene. D genes are given only for firm matches. Clone sizes are given selectively: once, few, many, or a class where the clone is expanded.

CASKETGKAEQYF TGCGCCAGTAAAGAGACAGGGAAGGCCGAGCAGTACTTC . TRBJ2-7 TRBD1 TRBV5-1
CAWALAGGPYNEQFF TGTGCCTGGGCTCTAGCGGGGGGGCCCTACAATGAGCAGTTCTTC . TRBJ2-1 TRBD2 TRBV30
CAGLAGRFSTDTQYF TGTGCCGGACTAGCGGGGAGATTTAGCACAGATACGCAGTATTTT . TRBJ2-3 TRBD2 TRBV2
CASGPEGGFTEAFF TGTGCTAGTGGCCCGGAGGGGGGGTTCACTGAAGCTTTCTTT . TRBJ1-1 . TRBV12-5
CASSANRGRTGELFF TGTGCCAGCAGCGCAAACAGGGGGCGCACCGGGGAGCTGTTTTTT . TRBJ2-2 TRBD1 TRBV13
CASSVRGATRTGELFF TGTGCCAGCAGCGTACGGGGGGCGACGAGGACCGGGGAGCTGTTTTTT . TRBJ2-2 . TRBV9
CASSQDRGGWGTEAFF TGCGCCAGCAGCCAAGATCGTGGGGGCTGGGGCACTGAAGCTTTCTTT . TRBJ1-1 . TRBV4-3
CASSFGTGEKLFF TGTGCCAGCTCCTTCGGGACAGGGGAAAAACTGTTTTTT . TRBJ1-4 TRBD1 TRBV18
CASTRQGLGETQYF TGTGCCAGCACCCGACAGGGTTTGGGGGAGACCCAGTACTTC once TRBJ2-5 TRBD1 TRBV6-1
CASAEGKAGGFPSTDTQYF TGCGCCAGCGCCGAGGGGAAGGCGGGGGGGTTCCCTAGCACAGATACGCAGTATTTT once TRBJ2-3 TRBD2 TRBV5-1
CASSLGQASSYEQYF TGTGCCAGCAGCTTAGGACAGGCCAGCTCCTACGAGCAGTACTTC . TRBJ2-7 TRBD1 TRBV7-3
CAIPDDYGFAGYTF TGTGCCATCCCAGATGACTACGGTTTCGCGGGCTACACCTTC once TRBJ1-2 . TRBV6-1
CASSGLRLGGYTF TGTGCCAGCAGCGGACTTCGACTTGGGGGCTACACCTTC . TRBJ1-2 . TRBV11-2
CAWSTTPGQGNSPLHF TGTGCCTGGAGTACGACACCGGGACAGGGTAATTCACCCCTCCACTTT few TRBJ1-6 TRBD1 TRBV30
CASTSGGSNQPQHF TGTGCCAGCACCTCCGGGGGTAGCAATCAGCCCCAGCATTTT . TRBJ1-5 . TRBV28
CASSVGGQVQTGYTF TGTGCCAGCAGCGTAGGAGGGCAGGTCCAAACGGGCTACACCTTC . TRBJ1-2 . TRBV9
CASSVGPPVEGYNEQFF TGTGCCAGCAGCGTAGGTCCCCCGGTGGAGGGCTACAATGAGCAGTTCTTC . TRBJ2-1 . TRBV9
CASSRRGAGTDTQYF TGCGCCAGCAGCCGTCGGGGGGCCGGCACAGATACGCAGTATTTT . TRBJ2-3 . TRBV5-1
CAWSVSGVNTEAFF TGTGCCTGGAGTGTATCAGGGGTGAACACTGAAGCTTTCTTT . TRBJ1-1 . TRBV30
CASSLYGGGGADNEQFF TGTGCCAGCAGTCTCTATGGGGGCGGGGGGGCCGACAATGAGCAGTTCTTC . TRBJ2-1 TRBD2 TRBV28
CASSFSGSTDTQYF TGTGCCAGCAGCTTTAGCGGCTCCACAGATACGCAGTATTTT few TRBJ2-3 . TRBV7-3
CSVGLSYGYTF TGCAGCGTTGGTCTGTCCTATGGCTACACCTTC . TRBJ1-2 . TRBV29-1
CASSLMTVYEQYF TGTGCCAGCAGCTTAATGACAGTCTACGAGCAGTACTTC . TRBJ2-7 . TRBV7-8
CASSSTGHYNEKLFF TGCGCCAGCAGCTCTACGGGACACTATAATGAAAAACTGTTTTTT . TRBJ1-4 . TRBV5-1
CASSDESPYGYTF TGTGCCAGCAGTGATGAGAGTCCTTATGGCTACACCTTC . TRBJ1-2 . TRBV25-1
CASSVRVLFYGYTF TGTGCCAGCAGTGTGAGGGTGCTTTTCTATGGCTACACCTTC . TRBJ1-2 . TRBV6-1